Listed here is a single TCR beta chain. Profiled with immunoSEQ multiplex PCR; TCRdb holds only in-frame clones, not every one. The sample yields 55,000 to 80,000 clones, just under 97% seen once. The source of the sample is a study of technical replicates of blood from a handful of donors. The sample comprised T cells isolated from PBMCs. This receptor was taken from a human donor in good health.

CDR3 residues: CASGLVGDRGGLWETQYF. Written as DNA, the CDR3 is TGTGCTAGTGGTTTGGTAGGGGATCGGGGGGGGCTCTGGGAGACCCAGTACTTC. This chain joins TRBV12-5 and TRBJ2-5; 8 bases are a match to TRBD2. CDR3 length: 18 residues. The germline CDR1 and CDR2 sequences are LGHNT and FRNRAP. With V trimmed by 0 bases and J by 5 bases, 14 bases remained unmatched.